This TCR beta chain was profiled in a study of blood T cell repertoires in COVID-19. Study summary: In each case, the material was cDNA or gDNA derived from T cells, B-cell-depleted T cells, or PBMCs.

CDR1 and CDR2 (germline): LGHNA, YSLEER. This CDR3 contains 21 residues. Trimming cost V 5 bases and J 0 bases; bases outside gene matches: 22. Assay: immunoSEQ multiplex PCR; the TCRdb copy retains only in-frame clones and omits some. The table lists fewer than 350,000 clones, roughly 93% of them singletons. The chain has TRBV4-3 and TRBJ2-1; 7 bases map to TRBD2. Sequencing was done on a sample of PBMCs or T cells enriched from blood (not recorded which). The origin of this receptor is a woman aged 40 to 55 with acute COVID-19. This CDR3 is CASSSRTSLGPRQSSYNEQFF. The CDR3 DNA reads TGCGCCAGCAGCTCCCGGACTAGTCTCGGCCCACGTCAAAGCTCCTACAATGAGCAGTTCTTC.